Included here is one T cell receptor (beta chain) sequence, with context. The sample originates from a study of T cell changes during pregnancy in multiple sclerosis. The assay was immunoSEQ multiplex PCR, and TCRdb's table has in-frame clones only and misses some. The repertoire holds around 20,000 clones, with 75% to 90% as singletons. The germline CDR1 and CDR2 sequences are MRHNA and SNTAGT. V lost 6 bases and J lost 6; bases outside the gene matches: 4. The CDR3 runs to 14 residues. The clonotype originates from a female donor in good health, enrolled as a control in a pregnancy study. This chain joins TRBV6-4 and TRBJ2-3; TRBD2 agrees at 12 bases. The sequences come from CD8+ T cells from peripheral blood mononuclear cells, collected after pregnancy. DNA of the CDR3: TGTGCCAGCAGCGGACTAGCGGGGCCGGATACGCAGTATTTT. Its translation is CASSGLAGPDTQYF.